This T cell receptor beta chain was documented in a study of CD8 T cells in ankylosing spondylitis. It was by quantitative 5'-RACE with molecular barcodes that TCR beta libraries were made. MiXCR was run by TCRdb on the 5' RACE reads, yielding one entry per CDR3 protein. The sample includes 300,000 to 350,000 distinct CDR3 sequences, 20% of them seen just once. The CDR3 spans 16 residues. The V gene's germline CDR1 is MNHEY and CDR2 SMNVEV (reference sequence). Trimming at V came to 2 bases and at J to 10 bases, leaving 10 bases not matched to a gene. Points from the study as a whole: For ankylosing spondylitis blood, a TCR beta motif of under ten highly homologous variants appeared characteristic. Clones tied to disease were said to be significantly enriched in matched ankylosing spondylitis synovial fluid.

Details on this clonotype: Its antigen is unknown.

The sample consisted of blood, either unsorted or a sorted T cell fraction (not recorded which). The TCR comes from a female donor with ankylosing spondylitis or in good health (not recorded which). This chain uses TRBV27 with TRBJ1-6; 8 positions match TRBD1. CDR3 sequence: CASSLTGTGSFSPLHF. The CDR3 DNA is TGTGCCAGCAGTTTAACCGGGACAGGCTCTTTCTCACCCCTCCACTTT.